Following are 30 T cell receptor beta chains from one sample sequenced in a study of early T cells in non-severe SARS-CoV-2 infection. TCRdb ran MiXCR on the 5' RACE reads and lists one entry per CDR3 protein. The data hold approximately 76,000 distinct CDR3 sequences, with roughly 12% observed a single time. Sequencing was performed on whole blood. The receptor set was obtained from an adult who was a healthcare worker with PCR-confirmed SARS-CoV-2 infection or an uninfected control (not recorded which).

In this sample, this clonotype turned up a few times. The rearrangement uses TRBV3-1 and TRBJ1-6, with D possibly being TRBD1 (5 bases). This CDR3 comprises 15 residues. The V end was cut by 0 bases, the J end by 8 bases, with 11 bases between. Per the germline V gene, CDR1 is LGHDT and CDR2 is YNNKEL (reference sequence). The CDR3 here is CASSQEIGRDSPLHF. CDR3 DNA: TGTGCCAGCAGCCAAGAGATCGGCAGGGATTCACCCCTCCACTTT.

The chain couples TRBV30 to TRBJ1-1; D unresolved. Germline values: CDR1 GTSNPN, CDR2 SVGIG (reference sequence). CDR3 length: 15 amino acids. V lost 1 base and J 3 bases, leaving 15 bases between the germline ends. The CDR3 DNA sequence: TGTGCCTGGAGTGCCGGCAAGGGCCGGGACACTGAAGCTTTCTTT. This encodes CAWSAGKGRDTEAFF.

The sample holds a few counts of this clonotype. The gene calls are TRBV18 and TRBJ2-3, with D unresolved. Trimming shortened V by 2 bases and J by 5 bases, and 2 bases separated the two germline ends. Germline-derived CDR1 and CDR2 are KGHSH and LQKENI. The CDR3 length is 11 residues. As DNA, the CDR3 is TGTGCCAGCTCACCAGAAGATACGCAGTATTTT. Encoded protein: CASSPEDTQYF.

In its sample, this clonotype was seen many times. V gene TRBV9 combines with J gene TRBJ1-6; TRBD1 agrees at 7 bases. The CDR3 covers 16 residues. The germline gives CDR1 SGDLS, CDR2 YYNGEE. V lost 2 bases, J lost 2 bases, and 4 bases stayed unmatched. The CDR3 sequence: CASSVEGTAYNSPLHF. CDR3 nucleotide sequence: TGTGCCAGCAGCGTCGAGGGGACAGCCTATAATTCACCCCTCCACTTT.

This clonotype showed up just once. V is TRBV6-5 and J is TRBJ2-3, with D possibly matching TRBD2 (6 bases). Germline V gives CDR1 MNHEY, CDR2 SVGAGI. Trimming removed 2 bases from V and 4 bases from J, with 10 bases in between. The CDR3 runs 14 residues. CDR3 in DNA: TGTGCCAGCAGTTACGATCCTAGCGCAGATACGCAGTATTTT. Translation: CASSYDPSADTQYF.

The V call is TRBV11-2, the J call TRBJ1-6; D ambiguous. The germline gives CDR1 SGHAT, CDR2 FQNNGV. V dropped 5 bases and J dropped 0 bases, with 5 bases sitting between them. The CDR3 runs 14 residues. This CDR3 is CASSRDSYNSPLHF. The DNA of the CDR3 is TGTGCCAGCAGCCGTGACTCCTATAATTCACCCCTCCACTTT.

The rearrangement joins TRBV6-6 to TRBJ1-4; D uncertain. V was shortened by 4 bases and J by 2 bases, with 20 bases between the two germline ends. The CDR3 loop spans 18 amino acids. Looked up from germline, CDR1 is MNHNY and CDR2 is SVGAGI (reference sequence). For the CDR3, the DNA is TGTGCCAGCAGTTTTCTGACGATCGTCCGGACGACTAATGAAAAACTGTTTTTT. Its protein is CASSFLTIVRTTNEKLFF.

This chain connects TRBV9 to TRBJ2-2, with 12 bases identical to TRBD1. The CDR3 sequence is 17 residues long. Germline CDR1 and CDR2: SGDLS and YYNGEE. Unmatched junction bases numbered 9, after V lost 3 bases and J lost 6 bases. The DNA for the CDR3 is TGTGCCAGCAGCGGGACCCGGGACAGGGGGCTGCCCGGGGAGCTGTTTTTT. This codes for CASSGTRDRGLPGELFF.

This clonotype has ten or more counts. The CDR3 reads CASSLAGADTQYF. In DNA, the CDR3 is TGTGCCAGCAGCTTAGCGGGGGCAGATACGCAGTATTTT. The chain recombines TRBV7-9 with TRBJ2-3; tentatively, D is TRBD1 or TRBD2 (5 bases each). Trimming left V 0 bases short and J 4 bases short, with 5 bases between. The CDR3 extends over 13 amino acids. Germline lookup yields CDR1 SEHNR and CDR2 FQNEAQ (reference sequence).

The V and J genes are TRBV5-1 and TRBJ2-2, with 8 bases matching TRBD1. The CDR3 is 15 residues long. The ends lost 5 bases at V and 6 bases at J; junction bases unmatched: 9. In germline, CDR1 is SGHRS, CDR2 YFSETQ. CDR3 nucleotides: TGCGCCAGCAGAGAGTCAGGGGGCATTGCCGGGGAGCTGTTTTTT. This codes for CASRESGGIAGELFF.

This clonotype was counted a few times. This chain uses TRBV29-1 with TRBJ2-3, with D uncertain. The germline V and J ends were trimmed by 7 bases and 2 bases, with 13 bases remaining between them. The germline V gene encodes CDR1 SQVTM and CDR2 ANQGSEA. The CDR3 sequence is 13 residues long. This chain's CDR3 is CSAQTVSTDTQYF. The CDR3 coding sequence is TGCAGCGCTCAGACCGTTTCCACAGATACGCAGTATTTT.

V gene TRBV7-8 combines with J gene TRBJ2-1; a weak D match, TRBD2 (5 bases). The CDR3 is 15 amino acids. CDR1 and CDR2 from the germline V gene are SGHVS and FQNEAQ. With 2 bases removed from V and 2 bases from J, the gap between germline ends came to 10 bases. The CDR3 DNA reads TGTGCCAGCAGCTTACTCTACGGGGCCTACAATGAGCAGTTCTTC. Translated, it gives CASSLLYGAYNEQFF.

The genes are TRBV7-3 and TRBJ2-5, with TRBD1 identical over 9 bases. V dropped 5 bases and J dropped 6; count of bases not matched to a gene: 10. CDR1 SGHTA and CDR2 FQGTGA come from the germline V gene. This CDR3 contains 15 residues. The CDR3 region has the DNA TGTGCCAGCAGCCCCTCGGGACAGGGCTTGAAGACCCAGTACTTC. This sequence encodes CASSPSGQGLKTQYF.

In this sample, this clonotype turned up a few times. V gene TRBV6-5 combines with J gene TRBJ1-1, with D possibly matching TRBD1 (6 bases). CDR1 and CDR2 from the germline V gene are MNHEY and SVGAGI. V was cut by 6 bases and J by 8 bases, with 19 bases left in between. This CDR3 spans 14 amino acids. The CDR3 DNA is TGTGCCAGCAGCCCGGCGGGGGGGCTGGCAGAAGCTTTCTTT. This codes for CASSPAGGLAEAFF.

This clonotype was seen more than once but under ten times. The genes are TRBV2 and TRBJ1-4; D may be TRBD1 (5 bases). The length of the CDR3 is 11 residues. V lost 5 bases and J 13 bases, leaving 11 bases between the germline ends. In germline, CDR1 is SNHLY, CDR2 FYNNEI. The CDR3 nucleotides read TGTGCCAGCAGTAACAGGTTTCCACTGTTTTTT. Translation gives CASSNRFPLFF. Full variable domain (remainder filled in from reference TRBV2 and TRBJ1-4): EPEVTQTPSHQVTQMGQEVILRCVPISNHLYFYWYRQILGQKVEFLVSFYNNEISEKSEIFDDQFSVERPDGSNFTLKIRSTKLEDSAMYFCASSNRFPLFFGSGTQLSVL.

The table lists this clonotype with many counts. This CDR3 reads CASSINTGKWNGYTF. The CDR3 DNA reads as TGTGCCAGCAGCATTAACACAGGGAAATGGAATGGCTACACCTTC. The rearrangement uses TRBV11-2 and TRBJ1-2, with a tentative D call TRBD1 (6 bases). The germline V and J ends were trimmed by 5 bases and 6 bases, with 19 bases remaining between them. Germline V CDR1 and CDR2: SGHAT, FQNNGV. This CDR3 contains 15 residues.

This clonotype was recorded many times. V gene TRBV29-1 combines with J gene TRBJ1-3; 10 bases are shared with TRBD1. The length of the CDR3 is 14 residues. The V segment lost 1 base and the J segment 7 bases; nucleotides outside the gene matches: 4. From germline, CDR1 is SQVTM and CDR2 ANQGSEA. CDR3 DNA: TGCAGCGTTGAAGTTCCGGGACAGGGGAACACCATATATTTT. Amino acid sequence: CSVEVPGQGNTIYF.

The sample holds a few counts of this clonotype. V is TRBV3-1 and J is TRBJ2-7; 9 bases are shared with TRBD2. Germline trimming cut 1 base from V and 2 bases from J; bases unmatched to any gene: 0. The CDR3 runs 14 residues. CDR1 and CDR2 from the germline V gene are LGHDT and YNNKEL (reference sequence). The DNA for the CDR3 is TGTGCCAGCAGCCAAGCTAGCGGGACCTACGAGCAGTACTTC. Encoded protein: CASSQASGTYEQYF.

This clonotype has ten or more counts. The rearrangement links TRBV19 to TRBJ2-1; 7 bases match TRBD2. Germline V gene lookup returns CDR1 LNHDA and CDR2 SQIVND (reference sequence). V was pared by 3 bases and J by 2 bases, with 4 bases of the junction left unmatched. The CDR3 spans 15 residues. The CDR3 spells CASSIGGTTYNEQFF. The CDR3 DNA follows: TGTGCCAGTAGTATTGGGGGGACTACCTACAATGAGCAGTTCTTC.

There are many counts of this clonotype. The CDR3 loop reads CASSLAADSYNEQFF. The CDR3 DNA reads as TGCGCCAGCAGCTTGGCGGCTGACTCCTACAATGAGCAGTTCTTC. The chain carries TRBV5-1 and TRBJ2-1; no clear D. The CDR3 contains 15 residues. Trimming removed 0 bases from V and 0 bases from J, with 7 bases in between. Germline CDR1 is SGHRS and CDR2 is YFSETQ.

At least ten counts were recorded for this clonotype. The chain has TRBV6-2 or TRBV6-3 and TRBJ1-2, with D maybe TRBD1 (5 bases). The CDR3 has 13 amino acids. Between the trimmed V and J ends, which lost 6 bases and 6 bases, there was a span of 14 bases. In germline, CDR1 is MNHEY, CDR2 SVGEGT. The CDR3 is CASSLMEGDGYTF. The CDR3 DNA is TGTGCCAGCAGCCTGATGGAAGGGGATGGCTACACCTTC.

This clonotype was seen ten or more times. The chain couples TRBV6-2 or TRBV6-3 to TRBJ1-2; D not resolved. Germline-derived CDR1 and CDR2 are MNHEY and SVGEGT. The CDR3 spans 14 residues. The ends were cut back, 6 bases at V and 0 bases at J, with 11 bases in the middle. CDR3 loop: CASRMRAANYGYTF. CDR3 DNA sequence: TGTGCCAGCAGAATGCGCGCAGCTAACTATGGCTACACCTTC.

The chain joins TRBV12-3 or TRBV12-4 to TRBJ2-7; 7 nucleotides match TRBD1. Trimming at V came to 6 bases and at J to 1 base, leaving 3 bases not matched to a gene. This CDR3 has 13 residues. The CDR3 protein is CASRPGQSYEQYF. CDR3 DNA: TGTGCCAGCAGACCGGGACAGTCCTACGAGCAGTACTTC.

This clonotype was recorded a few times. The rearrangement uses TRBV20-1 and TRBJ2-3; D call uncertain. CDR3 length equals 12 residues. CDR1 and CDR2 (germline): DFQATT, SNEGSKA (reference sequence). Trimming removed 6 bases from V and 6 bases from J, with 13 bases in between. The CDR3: CSALLVADTQYF. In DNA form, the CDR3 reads TGCAGTGCCCTCCTAGTAGCCGATACGCAGTATTTT.

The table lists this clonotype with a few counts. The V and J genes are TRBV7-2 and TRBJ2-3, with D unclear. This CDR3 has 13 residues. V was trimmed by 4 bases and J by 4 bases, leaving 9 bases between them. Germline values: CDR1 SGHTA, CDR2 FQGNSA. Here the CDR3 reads CASSSLGADTQYF. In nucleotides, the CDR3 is TGTGCCAGCAGCTCCCTTGGGGCAGATACGCAGTATTTT.

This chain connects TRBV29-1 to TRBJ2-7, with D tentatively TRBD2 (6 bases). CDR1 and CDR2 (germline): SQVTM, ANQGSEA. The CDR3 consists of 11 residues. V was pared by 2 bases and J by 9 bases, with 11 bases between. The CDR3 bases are TGCAGCGTTGAACGGCAGGAGGGGCAGTACTTC. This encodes CSVERQEGQYF.

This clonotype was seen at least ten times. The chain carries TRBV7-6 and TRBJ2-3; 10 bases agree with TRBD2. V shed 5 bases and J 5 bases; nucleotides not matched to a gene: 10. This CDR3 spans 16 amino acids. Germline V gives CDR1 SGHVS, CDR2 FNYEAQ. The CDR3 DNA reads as TGTGCCAGCAGCCTTCCTAGCGGGGGACTTGAAGATACGCAGTATTTT. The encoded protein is CASSLPSGGLEDTQYF.

Here the CDR3 DNA reads TGTGCCAGCAGGTTGGACAGGGACGGTGAAAAACTGTTTTTT. This sequence encodes CASRLDRDGEKLFF. The chain uses TRBV12-3 or TRBV12-4 and TRBJ1-4; 8 positions match TRBD1. Trimming took 6 bases from V and 7 from J; bases not matched to a gene: 7. This CDR3 has 14 amino acids.

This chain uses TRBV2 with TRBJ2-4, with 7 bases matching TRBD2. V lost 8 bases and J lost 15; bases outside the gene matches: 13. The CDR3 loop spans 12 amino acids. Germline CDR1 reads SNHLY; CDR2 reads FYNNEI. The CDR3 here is CASRVGEGMMYF. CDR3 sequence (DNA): TGTGCCAGCCGTGTGGGGGAGGGGATGATGTACTTC.

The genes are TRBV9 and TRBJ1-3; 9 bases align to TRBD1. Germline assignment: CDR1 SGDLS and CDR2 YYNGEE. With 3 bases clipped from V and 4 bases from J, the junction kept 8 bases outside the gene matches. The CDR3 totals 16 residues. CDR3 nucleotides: TGTGCCAGCAGCGCGGGCGGACAGGGGAACGGAAACACCATATATTTT. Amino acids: CASSAGGQGNGNTIYF.